This TCR beta chain comes out of a study of identifying expanded T cells in peripheral blood. Notes on the study in general: Differentially abundant clones: roughly 1.2 between replicates, 16.4 at around 15 days, around 19 at four. Variance in clone template counts between approximately 2-week samples significantly increased with total template count across all healthy donors.

The germline gives CDR1 SEHNR, CDR2 FQNEAQ (reference sequence). V was trimmed by 5 bases and J by 0 bases, leaving 11 bases between them. CDR3 size: 15 residues. This table comes from immunoSEQ multiplex PCR, and its TCRdb copy is limited to in-frame clones, with some not included. This table has 50,000 to 60,000 clones, approximately 80% appearing once. Healthy donors had no documented immune events, such as infections, while sampled. Points on this clone: Its cognate antigen is unknown.

The chain joins TRBV7-9 to TRBJ1-3, with unresolved D. This TCR was recovered from a person between 18 and 69 years old in good health. The specimen sequenced was blood. CDR3 DNA sequence: TGTGCCAGCAGCCAAGTAGGGATCTCTGGAAACACCATATATTTT. Translated, it gives CASSQVGISGNTIYF. Together with reference TRBV7-9 and TRBJ1-3, the CDR3 gives the full variable domain: DTGVSQNPRHKITKRGQNVTFRCDPISEHNRLYWYRQTLGQGPEFLTYFQNEAQLEKSRLLSDRFSAERPKGSFSTLEIQRTEQGDSAMYLCASSQVGISGNTIYFGEGSWLTVV.